The present T cell receptor beta chain was sequenced within a study of T cell repertoires in cytomegalovirus infection. Study at large: Shared public TCR beta signatures pointed to both CMV infection and a matching HLA type. Study results and limitations: The study found HLA-C-restricted CMV-specific TCR beta clonotypes dominating the ex vivo response.

Worth noting for this clonotype: Its antigen is unknown.

TCRdb re-called the reads with MiXCR, one entry per CDR3 protein. The sample has about 27,000 distinct CDR3 sequences; 19% are singletons. The input for sequencing was CD8+ T cells from cultured PBMCs, taken from culture after CMV antigen stimulation. The source of this sequence is a human donor in good health (CMV status not recorded). Some clones in this sample may be carry-over from other donors' samples.

CDR3 residues: CATSEEDRKYGYTF. The CDR3 coding sequence is TGTGCCACCAGTGAAGAGGACAGGAAGTATGGCTACACCTTC. The V call is TRBV24-1, the J call TRBJ1-2; TRBD1 matches at 7 bases. There are 14 residues in the CDR3. Unmatched junction bases numbered 6, after V lost 4 bases and J lost 5 bases. The germline V gene has CDR1 KGHDR and CDR2 SFDVKD.